Listed below are T cell receptor beta chains from one sample, sequenced in a study of blood T cell repertoires in COVID-19. The repertoire was sequenced with immunoSEQ multiplex PCR; TCRdb's copy has only in-frame clones and lacks some. The sample includes 350,000 to 450,000 clones, approximately 92% of them seen just once. The sample was PBMCs or T cells enriched from blood (not recorded which). These TCRs come from a man aged 25-45 years who had recovered from COVID-19. Each CDR3 is given without its conserved first and last residue.

v_call cdr3_aa
TRBV10-3 AISRLAGDSDTQY
TRBV6-5 ASSSTTGNSPLH
TRBV27 ASSLYPKQF
TRBV9 ASSVASGITGELF
TRBV5-1 ASSPDSPTNEKLF
TRBV7-9 ASSVTGGRDDGYT
TRBV7-9 ASSLGLAGLSTDTQY
TRBV28 ASSHRQGKGSYNSPLH
TRBV19 ASSVYGTSGWDEQF
TRBV6-1 ASSEAATVQYGYT
TRBV5-4 ASSLGTGNFEQY
TRBV19 ASSPRTLLQGGHQPQH
TRBV5-1 ASSLDGPGLASTSYEQY
TRBV5-1 ASSVKGLNTEAF
TRBV29-1 SVEDGRTSGRPDEQY
TRBV29-1 SVDVGNTQY
TRBV27 ASSPLSLAGDVADTQY
TRBV5-4 ASSSPSNEQF
TRBV30 AWSVLPGLFYGYT
TRBV7-8 ASSSRQGVGYSNQPQH
TRBV18 ASSPNRGGTDTQY
TRBV5-1 ASSLVGTSSNEQF
TRBV5-1 ASSPGTEITDTQY
TRBV6-5 ASTGENTGELF
TRBV19 ASSIGTGRGETQY
TRBV18 ASSPEELQGKLF
TRBV28 ASSPREGVYTEAF
TRBV3-1/TRBV3-2 ASSQTGQNTEAF
TRBV7-8 ASSLVGGRAVEQF
TRBV3-1/TRBV3-2 ASSQAYEQY
TRBV3-1/TRBV3-2 ASGTSMYTQY
TRBV7-6 ASSPPGLAGAAQY
TRBV5-1 ASSAQLSGTTGELF
TRBV11-2 ASGQTGNTYEQY
TRBV10-3 AISGSGLLYEQY
TRBV7-9 ASSLVGRGNTGELF
TRBV11-3 ASSFTGSNTQY
TRBV16 ASSQTGTMLDTQY
TRBV12-5 ASATAGEFTDTQY
TRBV7-2 ASSQTGFGNTIY
TRBV2 ASSGGSSNQPQH
TRBV13 ASSQGHAFTEAF
TRBV15 ATSTRTGTNEQF
TRBV12-3/TRBV12-4 ASSLGPDGYT
TRBV12-3/TRBV12-4 ASRALAGETQY
TRBV6-5 ATRRSNNEQF
TRBV3-1/TRBV3-2 ASSQDEERGYT
TRBV5-8 ASSFVAPNTGELF
TRBV27 ASSFRLAGPYEQY
TRBV27 ASSPTGYEQY
TRBV25-1 ASSPGHWPNQPQH
TRBV19 ASRRTGEDSPLH
TRBV30 AWRAKREKVDTQY
TRBV5-4 ASSSGGPNTGELF
TRBV3-1/TRBV3-2 ASSQYGGVSYEQY